One TCR beta chain is described in this entry. The data were obtained in a study of blood T cell repertoires in COVID-19. CDR1 is LNHDA and CDR2 is SQIVND in the germline V gene (reference sequence). The CDR3 extends over 16 amino acids. The V and J ends lost 3 bases and 5 bases, in that order; junction bases with no gene match: 8. Participants reported their clinical history, and cohort assignment relied on those reports. Donors in Cohort 3 who had recovered were those with two negative PCRs, healthcare professional clearance, or resolution of their symptoms. Assay used: immunoSEQ multiplex PCR; TCRdb lists only in-frame clones, some missing. Seen here are about 440,000 clones, about 92% observed once, and the top ten hold more than 0.55%.

This receptor was obtained from a man between 18 and 35 years old who had recovered from COVID-19. The chain joins TRBV19 to TRBJ2-5; 11 nucleotides agree with TRBD2. Sequencing was done on a sample of PBMCs or T cells enriched from blood (not recorded which). The DNA for the CDR3 is TGTGCCAGTAGTATCCGACTAGCGGGAATAGGGGAGACCCAGTACTTC. It translates to CASSIRLAGIGETQYF.